A few counts support the clone carrying this T cell receptor beta chain. Germline V gene data show CDR1 as SGHVS and CDR2 as FNYEAQ. The CDR3 is 15 residues long. Trimming took off 0 bases at V and 4 bases at J, with 12 bases between the two ends. Time point defined: pre-sensitization, week 0. Regarding treatment: therapeutic diphenylcyclopropenone sensitization with weekly scalp DPC. These data originate in a study of human T cells and chemical hapten exposure. TCRdb reprocessed the RACE reads with MiXCR, giving one entry per CDR3 protein. The sample consists of around 120,000 distinct CDR3 sequences, approximately 13% of them appearing once.

This TCR was recovered from a woman aged 18-29 years with alopecia areata. Some clones in this sample may be carry-over from other donors' samples. Sequenced material: whole blood, taken in connection with sensitization to the hapten diphenylcyclopropenone (DPC). The chain joins TRBV7-6 to TRBJ1-1, with TRBD1 as a possible D gene (5 bases). CDR3 amino acids: CASSLAGVGGTEAFF. CDR3 nucleotide sequence: TGTGCCAGCAGCTTAGCAGGGGTTGGTGGCACTGAAGCTTTCTTT.